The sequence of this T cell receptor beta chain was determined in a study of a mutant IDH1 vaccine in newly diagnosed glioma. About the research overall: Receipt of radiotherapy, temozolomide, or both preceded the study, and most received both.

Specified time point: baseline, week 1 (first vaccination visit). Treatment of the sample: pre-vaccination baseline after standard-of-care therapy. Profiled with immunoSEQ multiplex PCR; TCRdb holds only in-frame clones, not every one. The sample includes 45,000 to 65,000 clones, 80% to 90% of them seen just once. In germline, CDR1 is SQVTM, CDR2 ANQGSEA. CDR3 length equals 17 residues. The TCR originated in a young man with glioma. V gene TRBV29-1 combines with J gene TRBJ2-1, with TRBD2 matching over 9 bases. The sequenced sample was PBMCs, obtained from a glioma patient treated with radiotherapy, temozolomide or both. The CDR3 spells CSALNGASGTRTDEQFF. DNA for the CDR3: TGCTCAGCGTTGAATGGGGCTAGCGGGACCCGGACAGATGAGCAGTTCTTC.